This T cell receptor beta chain came from a study of cytomegalovirus exposure and HLA in healthy donors. Study conclusions and caveats: Among the CMV-associated chains, a few were confirmed in vitro as specific for CMV antigens. One variant, a missense change in DCLRE1C, was linked in a later analysis to TCR beta V- and J-gene trimming.

Amplification used 60 Vbeta primers and 13 Jbeta primers. Produced via immunoSEQ multiplex PCR; TCRdb's table is partial and in-frame only. The data show approximately 220,000 clones, about 70% seen once. As for this clone: Its antigen is unknown.

The clonotype was recovered from a woman in her 30s in good health and CMV-seronegative. Sequencing was carried out using PBMCs.

The CDR3 sequence: CASREQGGYEQYF. DNA for the CDR3: TGTGCCAGCAGAGAGCAGGGTGGATACGAGCAGTACTTC. The rearrangement joins TRBV6-1 to TRBJ2-7; a weak D match, TRBD1 (5 bases). CDR3 length: 13 residues. Germline assignment: CDR1 MNHNS and CDR2 SASEGT. Trimming took 6 bases from V and 4 from J, leaving 13 bases between them.